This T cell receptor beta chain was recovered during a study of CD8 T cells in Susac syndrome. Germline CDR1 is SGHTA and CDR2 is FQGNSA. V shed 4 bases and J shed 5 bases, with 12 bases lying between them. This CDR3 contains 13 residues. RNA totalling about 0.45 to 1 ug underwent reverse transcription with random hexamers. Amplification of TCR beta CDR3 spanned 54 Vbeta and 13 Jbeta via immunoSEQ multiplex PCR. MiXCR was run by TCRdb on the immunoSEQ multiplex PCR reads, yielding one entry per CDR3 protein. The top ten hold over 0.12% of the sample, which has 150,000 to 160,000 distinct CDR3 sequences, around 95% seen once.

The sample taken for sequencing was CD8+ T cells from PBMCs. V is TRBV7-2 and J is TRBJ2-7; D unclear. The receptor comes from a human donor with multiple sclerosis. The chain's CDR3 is CASSSTHGHEQYV. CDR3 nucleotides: TGTGCCAGCAGCTCGACCCATGGCCACGAGCAGTACGTC.